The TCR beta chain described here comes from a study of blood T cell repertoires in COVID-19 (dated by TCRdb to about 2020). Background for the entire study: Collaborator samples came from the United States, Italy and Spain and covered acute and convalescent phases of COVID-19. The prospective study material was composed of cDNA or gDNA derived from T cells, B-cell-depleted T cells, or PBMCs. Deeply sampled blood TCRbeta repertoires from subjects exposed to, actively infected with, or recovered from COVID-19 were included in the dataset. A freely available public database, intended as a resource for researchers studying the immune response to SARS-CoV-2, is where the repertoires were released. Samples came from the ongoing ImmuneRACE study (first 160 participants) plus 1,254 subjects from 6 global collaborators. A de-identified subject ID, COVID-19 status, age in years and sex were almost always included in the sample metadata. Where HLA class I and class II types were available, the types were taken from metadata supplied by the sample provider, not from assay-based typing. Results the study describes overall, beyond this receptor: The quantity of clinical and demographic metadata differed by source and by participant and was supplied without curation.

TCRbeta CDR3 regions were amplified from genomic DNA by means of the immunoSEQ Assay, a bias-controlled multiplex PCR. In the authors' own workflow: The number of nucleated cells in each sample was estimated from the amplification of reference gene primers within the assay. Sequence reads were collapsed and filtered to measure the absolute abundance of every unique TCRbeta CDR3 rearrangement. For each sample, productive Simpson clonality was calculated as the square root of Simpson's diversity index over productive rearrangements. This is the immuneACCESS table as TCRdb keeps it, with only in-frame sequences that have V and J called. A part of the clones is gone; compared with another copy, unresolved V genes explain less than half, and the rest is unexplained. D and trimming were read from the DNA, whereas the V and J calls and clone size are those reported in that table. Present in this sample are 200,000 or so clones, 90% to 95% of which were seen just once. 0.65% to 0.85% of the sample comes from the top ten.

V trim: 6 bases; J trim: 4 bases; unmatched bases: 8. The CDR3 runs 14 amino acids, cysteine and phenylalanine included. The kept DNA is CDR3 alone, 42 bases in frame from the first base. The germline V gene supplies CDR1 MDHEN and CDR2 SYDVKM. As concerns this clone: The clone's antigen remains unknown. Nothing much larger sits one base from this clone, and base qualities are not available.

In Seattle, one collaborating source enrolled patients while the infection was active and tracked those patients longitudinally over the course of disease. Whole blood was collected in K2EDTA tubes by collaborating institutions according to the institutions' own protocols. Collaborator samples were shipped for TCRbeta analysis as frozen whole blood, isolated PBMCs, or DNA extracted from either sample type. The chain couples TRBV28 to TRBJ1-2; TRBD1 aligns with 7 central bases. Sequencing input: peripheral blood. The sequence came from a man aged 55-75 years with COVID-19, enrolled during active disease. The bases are TGTGCCAGCAGACAAACAGGGGTGGCCTATGGCTACACCTTC. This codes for CASRQTGVAYGYTF.